Sequencing of this T cell receptor beta chain was carried out in a study of identical twins' blood T cells (dated by TCRdb to the early 2010s). Study-wide context: Around 48 million Illumina reads were obtained across about twelve libraries, of which six were alpha-chain libraries and six were beta-chain libraries. The study compared TCR alpha and beta chain repertoires of three pairs of monozygous twins using next-generation sequencing to assess genetic influence on repertoire formation.

Study-wide conclusions, independent of this receptor: Looking at the most abundant TCRbeta clonotypes, every donor had more CDR3 sequences in common with her twin than with unrelated donors. Independent studies were stated to be required to validate the proposed role of the TCRalpha J segment in MHC recognition during thymic selection. The number of shared CDR3 clonotypes between two donors was mainly determined by the product of their cloneset sizes, and twins did not clearly deviate from this trend. Twin pairs were reported to be markedly more alike in V gene usage than unrelated donors were, even when looking at non-selected out-of-frame TCRbeta clonotypes. Environmental influences could not be excluded as an explanation for twin similarity, since twins were reared together.

The donors were six healthy women who made up three monozygous twin pairs. All three twin pairs had been raised together and were thought likely to have encountered the same vaccines and infectious agents. RNA was isolated from peripheral blood mononuclear cells and used to prepare TCR cDNA libraries. In the case of this clonotype: Its cognate antigen has yet to be identified. No much larger clone exists at a distance of one base, and base qualities are not known.

Libraries were prepared through 5' RACE. These reads were obtained on an Illumina Genome Analyzer IIx. RNA-based TCR cDNA libraries were prepared by a previously described protocol with several modifications. To prevent cross-contamination, barcodes specific to each sample were added to both ends of every TCR cDNA library during cDNA synthesis and amplification. Processing in the source paper ran as follows. Each library contained about 2.2 to 3.6 million CDR3-containing reads, and somewhere between about 90,000 and nearly 500,000 clonotypes were identified for each individual. After reads with improper barcode index combinations were thrown out, a cloneset for each library was built using the MiTCR software. During the assembly of CDR3 clonotypes by MiTCR, low-quality reads were filtered or rescued and PCR and sequencing errors were corrected. Artificial out-of-frame clonotypes were removed by being mapped to in-frame sequences, with one indel in the CDR3 allowed. Similarity of V and J gene usage between donors was measured as Jensen-Shannon divergence divided by mean entropy. Clones were called with MiXCR by TCRdb after fastp trimmed the public reads at Q25, and only in-frame beta chains were retained. Rows with a matching CDR3 protein are joined into one entry that keeps the most common DNA and genes. What appears here as the V and J calls and clone size reflects TCRdb's work, not the paper's. In all, the sample holds 350,000 to 400,000 distinct CDR3 sequences, and roughly 27% of those were seen once. The top ten constitute approximately 6.6% of the sample.

The sequenced sample consisted of PBMCs. This TCR was recovered from a woman aged 18-50 years in good health.

The CDR3 protein sequence reads: CASSLFTEAFF. The nucleotide sequence is TGTGCCAGCAGCTTGTTCACTGAAGCTTTCTTT. This chain joins TRBV7-9 to TRBJ1-1, with the identity of the D gene unclear. The CDR3 spans 11 residues, from the cysteine through the phenylalanine. CDR3 DNA is the only sequence kept; it has 33 bases, read in frame from the first base. V is cut by 3 bases and J by 4 bases, and the space between the germline ends is 3 bases. From a lookup of the germline V gene (reference sequence), CDR1 and CDR2 are SEHNR and FQNEAQ.